This TCR beta chain was found in a study of blood T cell repertoires in COVID-19. Whole-study context: Italy, Spain and the United States were the sources of the convalescent and acute COVID-19 samples. T cells, B-cell-depleted T cells, or PBMCs provided the cDNA or gDNA that served as material.

Trimming took 5 bases from V and 0 from J, leaving 23 bases between them. The CDR3 covers 18 residues. CDR1 SGHTA and CDR2 FQGNSA come from the germline V gene. In the original analysis: For nucleated cells, counts were estimated from reference gene primer amplification. Repertoires were generated with immunoSEQ multiplex PCR, while TCRdb's copy carries only in-frame clones and drops some. The D gene and trimming were derived from the DNA, and the V and J assignments and clone size from that table. The sample yields tens of thousands of clones, around 90% seen once. This receptor was obtained from a human donor in a cohort sampled during active COVID-19. The V gene is TRBV7-2, the J gene TRBJ2-7; perhaps TRBD1 as D (6 bases). Specimen: peripheral blood. The CDR3 DNA follows: TGTGCCAGCAGCCCACCACAGGGTCGCAAGGCATCCTCCTACGAGCAGTACTTC. This translates into CASSPPQGRKASSYEQYF.